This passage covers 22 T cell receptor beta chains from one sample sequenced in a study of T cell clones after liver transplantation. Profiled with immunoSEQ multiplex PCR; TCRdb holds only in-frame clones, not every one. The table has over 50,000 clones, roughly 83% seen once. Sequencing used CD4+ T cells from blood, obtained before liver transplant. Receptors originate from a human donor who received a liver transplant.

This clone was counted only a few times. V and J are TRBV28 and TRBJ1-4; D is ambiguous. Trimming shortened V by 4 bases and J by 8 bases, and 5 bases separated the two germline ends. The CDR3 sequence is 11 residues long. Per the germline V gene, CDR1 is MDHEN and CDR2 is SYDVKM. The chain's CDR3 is CASSSWEKLFF. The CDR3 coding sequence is TGTGCCAGCAGTTCTTGGGAAAAACTGTTTTTT.

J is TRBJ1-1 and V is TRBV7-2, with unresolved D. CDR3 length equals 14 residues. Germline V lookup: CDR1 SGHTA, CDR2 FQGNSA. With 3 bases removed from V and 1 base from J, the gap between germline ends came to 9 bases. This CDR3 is CASSFSWGNTEAFF. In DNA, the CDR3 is TGTGCCAGCAGCTTTTCATGGGGGAACACTGAAGCTTTCTTT.

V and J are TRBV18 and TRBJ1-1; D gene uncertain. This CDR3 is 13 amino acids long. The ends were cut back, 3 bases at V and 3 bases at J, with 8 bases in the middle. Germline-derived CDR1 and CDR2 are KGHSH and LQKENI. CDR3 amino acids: CASSPIRDTEAFF. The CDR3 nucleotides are TGTGCCAGCTCACCGATAAGGGACACTGAAGCTTTCTTT. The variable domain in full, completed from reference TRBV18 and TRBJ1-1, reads NAGVMQNPRHLVRRRGQEARLRCSPMKGHSHVYWYRQLPEEGLKFMVYLQKENIIDESGMPKERFSAEFPKEGPSILRIQQVVRGDSAAYFCASSPIRDTEAFFGQGTRLTVV.

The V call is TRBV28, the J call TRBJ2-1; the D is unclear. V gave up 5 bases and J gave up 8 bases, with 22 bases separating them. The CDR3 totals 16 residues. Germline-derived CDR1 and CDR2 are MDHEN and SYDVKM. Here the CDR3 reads CASSPVTPSGTDEQFF. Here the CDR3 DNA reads TGTGCCAGCAGTCCAGTGACTCCGAGTGGAACCGATGAGCAGTTCTTC. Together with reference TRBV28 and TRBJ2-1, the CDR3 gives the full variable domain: DVKVTQSSRYLVKRTGEKVFLECVQDMDHENMFWYRQDPGLGLRLIYFSYDVKMKEKGDIPEGYSVSREKKERFSLILESASTNQTSMYLCASSPVTPSGTDEQFFGPGTRLTVL.

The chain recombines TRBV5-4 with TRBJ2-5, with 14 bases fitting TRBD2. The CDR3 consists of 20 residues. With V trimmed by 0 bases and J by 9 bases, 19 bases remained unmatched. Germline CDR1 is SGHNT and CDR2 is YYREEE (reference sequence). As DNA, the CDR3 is TGTGCCAGCAGCTTGGGGGGACTAGCGGGAGCGGGGCAAGATCGGTTGTCCCAGTACTTC. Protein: CASSLGGLAGAGQDRLSQYF.

DNA for the CDR3: TGCGCCAGCATGGAAGGAAGCGCGGGTATGCCCCAGTACTTC. Protein product: CASMEGSAGMPQYF. V is TRBV5-1 and J is TRBJ2-5, with D possibly matching TRBD2 (5 bases). V lost 6 bases and J 9 bases, leaving 21 bases between the germline ends. This CDR3 has 14 residues. The germline gives CDR1 SGHRS, CDR2 YFSETQ.

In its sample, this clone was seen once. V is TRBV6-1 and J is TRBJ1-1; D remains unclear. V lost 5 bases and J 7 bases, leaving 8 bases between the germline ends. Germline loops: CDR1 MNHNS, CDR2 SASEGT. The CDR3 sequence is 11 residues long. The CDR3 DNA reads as TGTGCCAGCAGTAACCGCCTTGAAGCTTTCTTT. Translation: CASSNRLEAFF.

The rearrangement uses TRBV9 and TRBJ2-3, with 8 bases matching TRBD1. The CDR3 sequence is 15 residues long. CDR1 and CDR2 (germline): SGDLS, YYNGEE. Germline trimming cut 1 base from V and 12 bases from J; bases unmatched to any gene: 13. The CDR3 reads CASSVRKDRATHQYF. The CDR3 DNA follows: TGTGCCAGCAGCGTAAGAAAGGACAGGGCCACCCATCAGTATTTT.

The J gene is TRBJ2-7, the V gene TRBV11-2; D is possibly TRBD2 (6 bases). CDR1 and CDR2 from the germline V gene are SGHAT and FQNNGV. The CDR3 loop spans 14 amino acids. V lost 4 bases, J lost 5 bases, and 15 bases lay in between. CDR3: CASSSRGTLHEQYF. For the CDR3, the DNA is TGTGCCAGCAGCTCCCGCGGGACTCTTCACGAGCAGTACTTC.

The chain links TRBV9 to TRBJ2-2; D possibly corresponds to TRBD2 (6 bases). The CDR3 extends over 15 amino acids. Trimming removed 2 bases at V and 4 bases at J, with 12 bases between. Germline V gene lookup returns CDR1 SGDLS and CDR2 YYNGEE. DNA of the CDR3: TGTGCCAGCAGCGTCGGACCCGGGGGCACCGGGGAGCTGTTTTTT. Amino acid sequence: CASSVGPGGTGELFF.

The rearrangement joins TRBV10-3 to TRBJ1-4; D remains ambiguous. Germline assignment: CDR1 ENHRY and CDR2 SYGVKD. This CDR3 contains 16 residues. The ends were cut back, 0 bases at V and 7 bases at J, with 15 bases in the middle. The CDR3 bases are TGTGCCATCAGTGAGTCGGATTTTAGGATAAGTGAAAAACTGTTTTTT. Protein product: CAISESDFRISEKLFF.

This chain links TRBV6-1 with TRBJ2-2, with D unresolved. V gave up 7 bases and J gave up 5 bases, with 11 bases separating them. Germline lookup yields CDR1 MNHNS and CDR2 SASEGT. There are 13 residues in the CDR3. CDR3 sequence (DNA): TGTGCCAGCATTGCGGTAGGGACCGGGGAGCTGTTTTTT. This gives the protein CASIAVGTGELFF.

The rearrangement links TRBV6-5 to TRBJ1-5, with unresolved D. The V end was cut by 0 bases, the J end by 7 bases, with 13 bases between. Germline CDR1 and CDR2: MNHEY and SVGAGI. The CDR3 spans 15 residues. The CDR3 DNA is TGTGCCAGCAGTTACTCGAACCATGGCGGGCAGCCCCAGCATTTT. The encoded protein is CASSYSNHGGQPQHF.

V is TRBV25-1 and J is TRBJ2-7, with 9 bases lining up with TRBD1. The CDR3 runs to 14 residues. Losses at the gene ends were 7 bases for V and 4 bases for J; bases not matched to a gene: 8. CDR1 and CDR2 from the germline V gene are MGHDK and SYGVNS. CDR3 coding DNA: TGTGCCAGCACGGCGGACAGGGGCACATACGAGCAGTACTTC. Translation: CASTADRGTYEQYF.

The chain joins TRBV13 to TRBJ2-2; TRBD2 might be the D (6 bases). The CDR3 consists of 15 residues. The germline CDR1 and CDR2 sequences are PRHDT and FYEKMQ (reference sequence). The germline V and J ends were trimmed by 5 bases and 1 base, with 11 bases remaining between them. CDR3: CASSLGTLNTGELFF. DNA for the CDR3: TGTGCCAGCAGCCTCGGGACTCTGAACACCGGGGAGCTGTTTTTT. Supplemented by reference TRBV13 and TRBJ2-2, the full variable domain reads AAGVIQSPRHLIKEKRETATLKCYPIPRHDTVYWYQQGPGQDPQFLISFYEKMQSDKGSIPDRFSAQQFSDYHSELNMSSLELGDSALYFCASSLGTLNTGELFFGEGSRLTVL.

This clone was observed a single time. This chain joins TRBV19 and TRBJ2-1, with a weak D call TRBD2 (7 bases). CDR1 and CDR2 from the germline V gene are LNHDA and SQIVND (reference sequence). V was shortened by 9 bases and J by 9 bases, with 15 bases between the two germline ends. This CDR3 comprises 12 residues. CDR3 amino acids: CASPGGRGEQFF. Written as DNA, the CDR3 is TGTGCCAGCCCGGGGGGCCGAGGTGAGCAGTTCTTC.

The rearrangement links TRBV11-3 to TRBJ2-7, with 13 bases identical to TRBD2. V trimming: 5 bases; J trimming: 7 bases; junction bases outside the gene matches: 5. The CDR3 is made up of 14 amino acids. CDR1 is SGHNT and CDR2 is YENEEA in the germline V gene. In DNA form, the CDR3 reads TGTGCCAGCAGCGCACGGACTAGCGGGGGTGAGCAGTACTTC. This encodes CASSARTSGGEQYF.

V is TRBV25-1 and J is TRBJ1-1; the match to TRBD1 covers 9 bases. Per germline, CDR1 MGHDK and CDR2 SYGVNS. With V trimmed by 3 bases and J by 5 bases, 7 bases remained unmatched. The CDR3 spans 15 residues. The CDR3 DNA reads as TGTGCCAGCAGTGACCTCACGACAGGGGGGACTGAAGCTTTCTTT. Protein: CASSDLTTGGTEAFF.

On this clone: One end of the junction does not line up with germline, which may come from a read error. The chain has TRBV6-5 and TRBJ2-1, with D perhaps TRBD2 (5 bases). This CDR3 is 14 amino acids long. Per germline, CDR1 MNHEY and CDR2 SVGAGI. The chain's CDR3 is CASSYLSSYYEQFF. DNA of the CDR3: TGTGCCAGCAGTTACCTCTCTAGCTACTATGAGCAGTTCTTC.

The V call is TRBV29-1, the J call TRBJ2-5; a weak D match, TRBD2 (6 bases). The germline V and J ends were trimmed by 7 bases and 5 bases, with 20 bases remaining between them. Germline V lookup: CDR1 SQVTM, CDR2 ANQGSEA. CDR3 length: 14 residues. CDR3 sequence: CSGTRGSEGETQYF. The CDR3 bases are TGCAGCGGGACCCGGGGGTCCGAGGGGGAGACCCAGTACTTC.

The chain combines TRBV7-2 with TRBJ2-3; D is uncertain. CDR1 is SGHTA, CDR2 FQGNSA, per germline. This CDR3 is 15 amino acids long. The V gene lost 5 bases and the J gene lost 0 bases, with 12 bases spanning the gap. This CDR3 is CASSPVAASTDTQYF. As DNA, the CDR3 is TGTGCCAGCAGCCCAGTGGCCGCAAGCACAGATACGCAGTATTTT.

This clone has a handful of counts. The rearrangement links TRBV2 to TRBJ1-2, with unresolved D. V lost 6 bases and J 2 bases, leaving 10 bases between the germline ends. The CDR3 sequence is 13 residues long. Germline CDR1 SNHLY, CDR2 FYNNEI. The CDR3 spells CASSQDTNYGYTF. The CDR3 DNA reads TGTGCCAGCAGCCAAGACACCAACTATGGCTACACCTTC.